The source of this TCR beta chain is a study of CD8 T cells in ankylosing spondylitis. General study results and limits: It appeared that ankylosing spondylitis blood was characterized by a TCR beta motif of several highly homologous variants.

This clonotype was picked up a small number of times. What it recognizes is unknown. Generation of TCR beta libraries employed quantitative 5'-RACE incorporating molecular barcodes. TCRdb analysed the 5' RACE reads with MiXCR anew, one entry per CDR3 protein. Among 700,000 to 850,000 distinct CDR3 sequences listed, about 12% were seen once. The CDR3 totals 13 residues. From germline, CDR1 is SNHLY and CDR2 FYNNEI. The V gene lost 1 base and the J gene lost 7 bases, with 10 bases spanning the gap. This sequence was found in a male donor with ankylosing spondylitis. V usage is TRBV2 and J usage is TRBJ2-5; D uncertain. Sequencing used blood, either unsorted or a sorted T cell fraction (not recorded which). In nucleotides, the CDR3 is TGTGCCAGCAGTGAAGGATCGGCCGGGACCCAGTACTTC. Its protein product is CASSEGSAGTQYF.